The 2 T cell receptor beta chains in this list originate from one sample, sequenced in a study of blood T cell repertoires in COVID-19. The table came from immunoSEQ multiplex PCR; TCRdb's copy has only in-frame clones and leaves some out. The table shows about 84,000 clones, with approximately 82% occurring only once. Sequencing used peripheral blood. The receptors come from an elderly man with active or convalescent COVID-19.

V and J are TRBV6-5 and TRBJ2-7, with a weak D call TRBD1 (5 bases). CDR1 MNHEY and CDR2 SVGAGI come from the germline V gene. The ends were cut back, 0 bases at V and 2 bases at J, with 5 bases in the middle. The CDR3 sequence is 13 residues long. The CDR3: CASSYSGPYEQYF. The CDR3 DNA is TGTGCCAGCAGTTACTCGGGGCCCTACGAGCAGTACTTC.

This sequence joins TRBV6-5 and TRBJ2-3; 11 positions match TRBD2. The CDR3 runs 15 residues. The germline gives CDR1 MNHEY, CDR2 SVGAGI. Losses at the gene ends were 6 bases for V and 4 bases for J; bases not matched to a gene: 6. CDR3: CASRALAGGADTQYF. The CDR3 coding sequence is TGTGCCAGCAGAGCCCTAGCGGGGGGTGCAGATACGCAGTATTTT.